This passage covers 15 T cell receptor beta chains from one sample sequenced in a study of T cells after yellow fever vaccination. TCRdb re-derived calls from the 5' RACE reads in MiXCR, one entry per CDR3 protein. The repertoire holds under 700,000 distinct CDR3 sequences, with about a sixth as singletons. Sequenced here: PBMCs, sampled around 5 days after the first yellow fever vaccination. These receptors all come from a man younger than 35 who received the YFV17D yellow fever vaccine.

This clonotype has more than one count but fewer than ten. J is TRBJ1-2 and V is TRBV4-1; maybe TRBD1 (6 bases). Germline assignment: CDR1 MGHRA and CDR2 YSYEKL. V gave up 4 bases and J gave up 2 bases, with 17 bases separating them. This CDR3 is 16 amino acids long. The CDR3 here is CASSRRGAEENYGYTF. CDR3 DNA sequence: TGCGCCAGCAGCCGAAGGGGGGCAGAAGAAAACTATGGCTACACCTTC.

This clonotype was counted between two and nine times. V gene TRBV20-1 combines with J gene TRBJ1-1; no definite D call. The CDR3 totals 15 residues. Germline loops: CDR1 DFQATT, CDR2 SNEGSKA (reference sequence). V was pared by 0 bases and J by 5 bases, with 16 bases between. For the CDR3, the DNA is TGCAGTGCTAGAGATTCTCATTTAGGAACAACTGAAGCTTTCTTT. Its translation is CSARDSHLGTTEAFF.

This rearrangement joins TRBV7-9 to TRBJ2-7; no clear D. Trimming cost V 11 bases and J 0 bases, with 8 bases left between them. The CDR3 totals 11 residues. Germline-derived CDR1 and CDR2 are SEHNR and FQNEAQ (reference sequence). The CDR3 protein is CAYGSSYEQYF. In DNA, the CDR3 is TGTGCCTATGGCAGCTCCTACGAGCAGTACTTC.

Only a few counts were recorded for this clonotype. The gene calls are TRBV7-3 and TRBJ2-1; tentatively, D is TRBD2 (6 bases). The V end was cut by 11 bases, the J end by 4 bases, with 15 bases between. The CDR3 covers 13 residues. CDR1 SGHTA and CDR2 FQGTGA come from the germline V gene. CDR3 bases: TGTGCCTCCGGGATCGGGGGTTACAATGAGCAGTTCTTC. Residues: CASGIGGYNEQFF. The full variable domain, rest sourced from reference TRBV7-3 and TRBJ2-1, is GAGVSQTPSNKVTEKGKYVELRCDPISGHTALYWYRQSLGQGPEFLIYFQGTGAADDSGLPNDRFFAVRPEGSVSTLKIQRTERGDSAVYLCASGIGGYNEQFFGPGTRLTVL.

This sequence joins TRBV5-6 and TRBJ2-7; D perhaps matches TRBD1 (6 bases). Trimming pared 2 bases from V and 0 bases from J, leaving 15 bases between. The length of the CDR3 is 16 residues. Germline V gives CDR1 SGHDT, CDR2 YYEEEE. CDR3 residues: CASSFPRGSLSYEQYF. The CDR3 nucleotides are TGTGCCAGCAGCTTTCCCAGGGGCAGTCTCTCCTACGAGCAGTACTTC.

In its sample, this clonotype was seen a few times. The CDR3 reads CASSLPPGGNPGELFF. The CDR3 coding sequence is TGTGCCAGCAGCTTACCCCCGGGGGGAAATCCCGGGGAGCTGTTTTTT. The rearrangement uses TRBV7-2 and TRBJ2-2; 7 nucleotides match TRBD2. Germline-derived CDR1 and CDR2 are SGHTA and FQGNSA. J gave up 6 bases and V 2 bases, and 9 bases lay outside the gene matches. The CDR3 contains 16 residues.

This clonotype was counted between two and nine times. V gene TRBV5-1 combines with J gene TRBJ1-1; no firm D call. Trimming cost V 1 base and J 1 base, with 14 bases left between them. This CDR3 region has 16 residues. Looked up from germline, CDR1 is SGHRS and CDR2 is YFSETQ. This chain's CDR3 is CASSLKVSLGNTEAFF. As DNA, the CDR3 is TGCGCCAGCAGCTTGAAGGTCTCCCTCGGGAACACTGAAGCTTTCTTT.

This clonotype was observed many times. The J gene is TRBJ2-2, the V gene TRBV2; D unresolved. Germline V gene lookup returns CDR1 SNHLY and CDR2 FYNNEI. The CDR3 has 14 amino acids. Trimming cost V 1 base and J 1 base, with 4 bases left between them. The CDR3 bases are TGTGCCAGCAGTGAAGGCAAGAACACCGGGGAGCTGTTTTTT. Residues: CASSEGKNTGELFF.

This clonotype was recorded at least ten times. This chain connects TRBV4-3 to TRBJ2-1, with D unclear. V was clipped by 0 bases and J by 0 bases, with 6 bases between them. The CDR3 has 15 amino acids. Germline lookup yields CDR1 LGHNA and CDR2 YSLEER. CDR3 DNA: TGCGCCAGCAGCCAAGATCCGAGCTCCTACAATGAGCAGTTCTTC. The encoded protein is CASSQDPSSYNEQFF.

This clonotype was detected many times. The rearrangement uses TRBV7-9 and TRBJ2-6; weak D call: TRBD2 (5 bases). Trimming took off 6 bases at V and 0 bases at J, with 9 bases between the two ends. Germline CDR1 and CDR2: SEHNR and FQNEAQ (reference sequence). The CDR3 length is 15 residues. The CDR3 here is CASSLGVSGANVLTF. In nucleotides, the CDR3 is TGTGCCAGCAGTTTGGGAGTCTCTGGGGCCAACGTCCTGACTTTC.

The rearrangement uses TRBV20-1 and TRBJ1-5; no clear D gene. The ends were cut back, 5 bases at V and 0 bases at J, with 14 bases in the middle. The germline CDR1 and CDR2 sequences are DFQATT and SNEGSKA (reference sequence). CDR3 length: 15 residues. The DNA of the CDR3 is TGCAGTGCTGTGCCGACCTTCTATAGCAATCAGCCCCAGCATTTT. It codes for CSAVPTFYSNQPQHF.

This clonotype has only a few counts. CDR3 sequence (DNA): TGCAGTGCCGGCGGACTAGCTAGCACAGATACGCAGTATTTT. It codes for CSAGGLASTDTQYF. This chain joins TRBV20-1 and TRBJ2-3; 8 bases agree with TRBD2. The germline V gene encodes CDR1 DFQATT and CDR2 SNEGSKA (reference sequence). The V segment lost 6 bases and the J segment 0 bases; nucleotides outside the gene matches: 5. The CDR3 has 14 amino acids.

This clonotype appeared a few times. The chain carries TRBV2 and TRBJ1-1; D is unclear. CDR3 size: 17 residues. Germline CDR1 reads SNHLY; CDR2 reads FYNNEI. V lost 3 bases to trimming and J lost 5 bases, with 22 bases between them. This CDR3 reads CASSDGAFGVADTEAFF. The DNA of the CDR3 is TGTGCCAGCAGTGATGGTGCCTTCGGGGTGGCCGATACTGAAGCTTTCTTT.

In its sample, this clonotype was seen a few times. J is TRBJ2-4 and V is TRBV5-4; 11 bases align to TRBD2. The ends lost 4 bases at V and 0 bases at J; junction bases unmatched: 3. Germline CDR1 is SGHNT and CDR2 is YYREEE (reference sequence). The CDR3 consists of 16 residues. The CDR3 is CASSPGLAVAKNIQYF. CDR3 bases: TGTGCCAGCAGCCCGGGACTAGCGGTAGCCAAAAACATTCAGTACTTC.

This clonotype was found a few times. The chain uses TRBV6-5 and TRBJ1-1; D is perhaps TRBD1 (5 bases). Trimming removed 6 bases at V and 5 bases at J, with 10 bases between. CDR3 length: 12 residues. CDR1 and CDR2 (germline): MNHEY, SVGAGI. The CDR3, as DNA: TGTGCCAGCAGGCGGCGGGGGACTGAAGCTTTCTTT. This translates into CASRRRGTEAFF.